Relative to its sample, the clone carrying this T cell receptor beta chain is medium-sized. Antigen specificity is unknown. Trimming stripped 8 bases from V and 6 bases from J, with 13 bases between. CDR1 GTSNPN and CDR2 SVGIG come from the germline V gene (reference sequence). The CDR3 contains 11 residues. The Oncomine TCR Beta short-read assay was what sequenced the DNA obtained from cultured CD4+ T cells. The template was genomic DNA from cultured CD4+ T cells. From the PCR reads, TCRdb called clonotypes with MiXCR, one entry per CDR3 protein. The table includes more than 4,000 distinct CDR3 sequences, 26% detected once. This specimen belongs to a study of vaccination and CD4 T cells after COVID-19. Looking at the study overall: A CEFX pool, an HIV-1 Nef pool, or else no peptide went into the control cultures.

Treatment of the sample: roughly 10-day PBMC culture with coronavirus spike peptide pools or control peptides (ViraFEST assay). Dates of positive PCR ran from March to December 2020, before US Alpha, Beta and Delta variants. The authors cultured about 2.2 million PBMCs per well with roughly 9.8 IU/ml IL-2 and about 10 ug/ml peptide pools. V gene TRBV30 combines with J gene TRBJ1-2; no definite D call. The receptor comes from a human donor who had recovered from COVID-19. The sample taken for sequencing was CD4+ T cells from blood, cultured in vitro. The CDR3 loop reads CAADGRNGYTF. The DNA for the CDR3 is TGTGCCGCGGACGGTCGAAATGGCTACACCTTC.